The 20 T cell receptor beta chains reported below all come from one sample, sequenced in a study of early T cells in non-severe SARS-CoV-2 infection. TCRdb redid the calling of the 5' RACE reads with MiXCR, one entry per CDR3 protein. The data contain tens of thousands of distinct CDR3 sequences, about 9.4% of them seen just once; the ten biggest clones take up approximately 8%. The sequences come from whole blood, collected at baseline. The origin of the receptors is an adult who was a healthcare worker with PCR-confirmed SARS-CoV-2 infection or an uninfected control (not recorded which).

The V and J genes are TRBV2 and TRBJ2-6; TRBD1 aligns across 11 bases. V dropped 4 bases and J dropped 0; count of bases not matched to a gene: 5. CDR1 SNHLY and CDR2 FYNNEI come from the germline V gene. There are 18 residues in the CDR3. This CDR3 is CASSAPGTGGSGANVLTF. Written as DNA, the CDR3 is TGTGCCAGCAGTGCCCCCGGGACAGGGGGCTCTGGGGCCAACGTCCTGACTTTC. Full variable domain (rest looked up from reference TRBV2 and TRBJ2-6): EPEVTQTPSHQVTQMGQEVILRCVPISNHLYFYWYRQILGQKVEFLVSFYNNEISEKSEIFDDQFSVERPDGSNFTLKIRSTKLEDSAMYFCASSAPGTGGSGANVLTFGAGSRLTVL.

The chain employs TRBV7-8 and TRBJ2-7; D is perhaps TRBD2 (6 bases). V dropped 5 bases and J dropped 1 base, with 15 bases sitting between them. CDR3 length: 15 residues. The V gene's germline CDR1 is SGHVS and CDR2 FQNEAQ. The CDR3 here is CASSPEGGGSYEQYF. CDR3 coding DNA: TGTGCCAGCAGCCCAGAGGGAGGCGGATCCTACGAGCAGTACTTC.

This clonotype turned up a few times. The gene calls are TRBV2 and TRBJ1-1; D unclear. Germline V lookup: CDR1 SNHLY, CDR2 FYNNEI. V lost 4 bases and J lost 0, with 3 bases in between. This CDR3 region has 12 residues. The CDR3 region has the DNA TGTGCCAGCAGTGTAATGAACACTGAAGCTTTCTTT. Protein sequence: CASSVMNTEAFF.

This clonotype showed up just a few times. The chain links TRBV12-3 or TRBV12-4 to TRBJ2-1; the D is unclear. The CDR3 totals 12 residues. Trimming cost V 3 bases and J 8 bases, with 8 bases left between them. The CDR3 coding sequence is TGTGCCAGCAGTTTGTCGAGCTATGAGCAGTTCTTC. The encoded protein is CASSLSSYEQFF.

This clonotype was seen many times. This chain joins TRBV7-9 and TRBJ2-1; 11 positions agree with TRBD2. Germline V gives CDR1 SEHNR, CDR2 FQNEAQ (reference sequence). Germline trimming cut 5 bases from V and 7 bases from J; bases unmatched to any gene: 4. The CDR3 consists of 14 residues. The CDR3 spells CASSRRLAGNEQFF. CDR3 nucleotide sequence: TGTGCCAGCAGCCGCAGACTAGCGGGGAATGAGCAGTTCTTC.

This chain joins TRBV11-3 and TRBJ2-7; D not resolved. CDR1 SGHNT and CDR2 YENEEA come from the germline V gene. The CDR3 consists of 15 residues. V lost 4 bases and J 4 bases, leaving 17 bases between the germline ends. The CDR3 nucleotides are TGTGCCAGCAGCTCAAGAACCGTAAAACGGTACGAGCAGTACTTC. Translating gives CASSSRTVKRYEQYF.

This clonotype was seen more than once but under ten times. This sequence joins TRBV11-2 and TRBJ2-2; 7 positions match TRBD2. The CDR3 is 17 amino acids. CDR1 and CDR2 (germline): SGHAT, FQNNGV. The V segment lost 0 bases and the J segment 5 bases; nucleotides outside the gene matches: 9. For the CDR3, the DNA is TGTGCCAGCAGCTTAGATCGGAATGGACTAGTAACCGGGGAGCTGTTTTTT. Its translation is CASSLDRNGLVTGELFF.

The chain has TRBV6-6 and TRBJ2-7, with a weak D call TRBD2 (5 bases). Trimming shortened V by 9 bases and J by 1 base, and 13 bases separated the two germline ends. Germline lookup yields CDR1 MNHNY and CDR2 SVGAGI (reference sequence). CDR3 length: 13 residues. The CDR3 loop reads CASSLTSSYEQYF. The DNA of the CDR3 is TGTGCCAGTTCTCTTACTAGTTCCTACGAGCAGTACTTC.

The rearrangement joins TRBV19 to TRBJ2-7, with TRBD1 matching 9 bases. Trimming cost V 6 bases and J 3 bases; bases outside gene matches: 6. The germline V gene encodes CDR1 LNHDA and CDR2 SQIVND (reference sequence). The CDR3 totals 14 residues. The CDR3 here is CASSREGQGYEQYF. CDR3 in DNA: TGTGCCAGTAGCCGAGAGGGACAGGGCTACGAGCAGTACTTC.

CDR3 nucleotide sequence: TGTGCCAGCAGTCTCCGTGAGCAGTTCTTC. Amino acid sequence: CASSLREQFF. The chain links TRBV28 to TRBJ2-1, with no clear D. Germline V gives CDR1 MDHEN, CDR2 SYDVKM. Trimming took off 5 bases at V and 9 bases at J, with 5 bases between the two ends. This CDR3 is built from 10 residues.

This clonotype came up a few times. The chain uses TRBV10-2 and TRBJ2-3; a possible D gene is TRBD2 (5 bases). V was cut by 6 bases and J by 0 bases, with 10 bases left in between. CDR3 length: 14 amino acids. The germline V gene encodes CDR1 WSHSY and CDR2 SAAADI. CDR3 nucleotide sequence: TGCGCCAGCAGGGGAGATCCTAGCACAGATACGCAGTATTTT. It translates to CASRGDPSTDTQYF.

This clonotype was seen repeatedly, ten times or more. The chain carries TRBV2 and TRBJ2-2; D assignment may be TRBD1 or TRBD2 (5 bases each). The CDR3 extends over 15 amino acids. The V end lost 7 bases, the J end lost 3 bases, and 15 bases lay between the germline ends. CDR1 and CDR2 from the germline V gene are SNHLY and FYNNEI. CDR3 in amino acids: CASKPGTWDTGELFF. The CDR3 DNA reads TGTGCCAGCAAGCCCGGGACCTGGGACACCGGGGAGCTGTTTTTT.

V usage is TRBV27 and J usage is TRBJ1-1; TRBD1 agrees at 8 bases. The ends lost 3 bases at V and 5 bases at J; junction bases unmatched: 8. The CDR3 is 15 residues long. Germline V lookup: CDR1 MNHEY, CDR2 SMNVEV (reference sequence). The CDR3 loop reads CASSFSGTGRTEAFF. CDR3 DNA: TGTGCCAGCAGTTTTAGTGGGACAGGTCGGACTGAAGCTTTCTTT.

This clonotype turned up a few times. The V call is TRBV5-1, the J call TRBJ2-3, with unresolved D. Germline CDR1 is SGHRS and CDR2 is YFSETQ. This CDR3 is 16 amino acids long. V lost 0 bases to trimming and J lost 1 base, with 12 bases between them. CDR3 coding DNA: TGCGCCAGCAGCTTGGAGTCTAGACAAGGCACAGATACGCAGTATTTT. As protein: CASSLESRQGTDTQYF.

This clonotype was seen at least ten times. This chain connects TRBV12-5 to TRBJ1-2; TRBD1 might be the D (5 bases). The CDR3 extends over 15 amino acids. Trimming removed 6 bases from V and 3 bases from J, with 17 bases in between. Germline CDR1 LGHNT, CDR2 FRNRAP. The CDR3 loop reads CASGPLGAGDYGYTF. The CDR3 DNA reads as TGTGCTAGTGGACCTCTGGGAGCGGGGGACTATGGCTACACCTTC.

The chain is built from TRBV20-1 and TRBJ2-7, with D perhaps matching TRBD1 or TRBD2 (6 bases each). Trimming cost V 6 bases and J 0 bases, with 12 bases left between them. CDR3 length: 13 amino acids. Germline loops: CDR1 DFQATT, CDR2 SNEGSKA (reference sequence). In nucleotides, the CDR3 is TGCAGTGCCAAGGAGGGGGTCTCCTACGAGCAGTACTTC. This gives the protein CSAKEGVSYEQYF.

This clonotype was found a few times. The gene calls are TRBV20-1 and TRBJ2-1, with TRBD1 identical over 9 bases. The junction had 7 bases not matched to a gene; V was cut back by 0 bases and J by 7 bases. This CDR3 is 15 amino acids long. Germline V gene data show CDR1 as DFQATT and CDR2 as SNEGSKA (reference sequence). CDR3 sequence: CSARDGDRVGNEQFF. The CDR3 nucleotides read TGCAGTGCTAGAGATGGGGACAGGGTAGGAAATGAGCAGTTCTTC.

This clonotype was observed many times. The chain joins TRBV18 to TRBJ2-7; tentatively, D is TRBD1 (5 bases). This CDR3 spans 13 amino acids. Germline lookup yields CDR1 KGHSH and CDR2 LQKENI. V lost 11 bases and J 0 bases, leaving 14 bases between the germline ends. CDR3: CASGADRSYEQYF. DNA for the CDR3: TGTGCCTCTGGGGCAGACCGCTCCTACGAGCAGTACTTC.

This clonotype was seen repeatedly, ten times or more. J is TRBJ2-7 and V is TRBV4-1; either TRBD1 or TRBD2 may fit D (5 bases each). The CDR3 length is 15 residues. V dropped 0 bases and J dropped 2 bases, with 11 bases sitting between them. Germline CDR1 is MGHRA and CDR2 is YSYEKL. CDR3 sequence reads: CASSQEPGATYEQYF. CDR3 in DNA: TGCGCCAGCAGCCAAGAGCCCGGGGCCACCTACGAGCAGTACTTC.

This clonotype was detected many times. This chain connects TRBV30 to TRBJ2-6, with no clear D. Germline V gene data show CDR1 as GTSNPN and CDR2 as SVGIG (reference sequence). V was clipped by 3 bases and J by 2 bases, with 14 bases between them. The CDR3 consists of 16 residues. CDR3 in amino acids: CAWSAKRPAGANVLTF. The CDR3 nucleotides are TGTGCCTGGAGCGCCAAGAGACCTGCTGGGGCCAACGTCCTGACTTTC.